This T cell receptor (beta chain) emerged from a study of shared clonotypes between healthy human individuals (dated by TCRdb to about 2020). Study-level background: A few men and two women, aged 18 to 49 years, made up the cohort. For each donor, CD4 naive and CD4 memory were each given three plates, CD8 naive was given two plates, and CD8 memory was given one plate. Blood TCR repertoires of five healthy adults were deeply sequenced to estimate repertoire size and the extent of clonotype sharing between individuals. To increase sequencing depth and limit assay-specific biases, TCR repertoire library preparation and sequencing were carried out by different laboratories using diverse techniques. Per donor, leukapheresis produced somewhere between about 0.9 and 9 billion PBMCs. Beyond this particular receptor, the publication reports: Clonotypes shared by all four sorted-subset donors showed higher generation probabilities than non-shared clonotypes. When a few donors were compared, the shared fraction of clonotypes was around 5% for naive CD4, roughly 3.4% for naive CD8, 2% to 2.5% for memory CD4, and less than 0.5% for memory CD8. Based on pairwise subsampling, the degree of clonotype sharing among donors was expected to be affected by sequencing depth. Rarefaction of sorted-subset datasets indicated incomplete sequencing despite the large sequencing depth. Naive subsets generally had larger estimated clonotype richness than memory subsets. Sampling was restricted to blood, and TCR repertoires in tissue are likely to differ from TCR repertoires in blood. Because the study included a small number of donors, the genetic and exposure-history diversity represented was limited.

A remark on this clone: The antigen this receptor binds is unknown. No quality values exist for individual bases; no much larger clone is one base distant.

For the CD8 naive samples, CD45RO-negative cells were positively selected for CCR7, yielding a CD45RA+CCR7+ population from which TemRA cells were excluded. The donors were healthy, HIV-negative adults with no recently reported acute infections or vaccinations. All donors were Caucasian adults living in Nashville, Tennessee, USA. After blood collection by leukapheresis, PBMCs were isolated using Ficoll-Histopaque density gradient centrifugation and then cryopreserved in the vapor phase of liquid nitrogen. Analytical flow cytometry was used to check the purity and quantity of every magnetically sorted T cell population. From each sorted fraction, genomic DNA was isolated and quantified by UV absorbance on a Nanodrop 2000c. Reading from cysteine to phenylalanine, the CDR3 counts 17 amino acids. The kept DNA is CDR3 alone, 51 bases in frame from the first base. Trimming at the junction amounts to 1 base on V and 7 bases on J, and the germline ends lie 22 bases apart. From the germline V gene, CDR1 is SGHVS and CDR2 is FQNEAQ.

Using the deep immunoSEQ assay, TCR CDR3 regions were amplified from genomic DNA by multiplex PCR. Extracted genomic DNA from each cell subset was spread evenly across all wells of several immunoSEQ 96-well plates, with each plate serving as a replicate. For sorted subsets, roughly 200 ng of genomic DNA, equivalent to 25,000 to 30,000 T cell genomes, went into each replicate PCR. The purified libraries were quantified using a Qubit 3.0 fluorometer, sized with a Bioanalyzer 2100, and then quantified again using the KAPA Library Quantification kit. Each immunoSEQ 96-well plate was sequenced on its own single-read 150-cycle Illumina NextSeq 550 flow cell. The original pipeline was this. Because the immunoSEQ output included only junctional sequences and no quality scores, the filtering could not be the same as the filtering used for full-length reads. Sequences were annotated with PyIR, a Python wrapper for IgBLAST v1.9, using IMGT germline references to assign V/J genes and CDR3. Any read was removed if the V/J assignment was weak (E-value above 1e-6), the CDR3 was missing, or the read contained stop codons, out-of-frame junctions, or ambiguous translated residues. V3J clonotypes were defined as sequences sharing the same inferred V gene, J gene, and CDR3 amino acid sequence. To compute the percentage overlap between repertoires, the number of shared unique clonotypes was divided by the size of the smaller repertoire. Richness of each repertoire was evaluated using RTK rarefaction, the Chao1 estimator, and Recon v2.1 estimates of unobserved clonotypes. Generation probabilities for all TCRbeta clonotypes obtained by the gDNA method from a handful of donors were computed using OLGA. The immuneACCESS repertoire file appears here via TCRdb, limited to in-frame rearrangements. These files lack a portion of the clones; in checked studies, under half of the deficit traces to unresolved V genes, and the cause of the others is not known. V, J and clone size are taken as reported in that table, and D and trimming were inferred from the DNA itself. The sample table records under 2,000,000 clones; about 95% of these occur just once. The biggest ten clones account for under 1.5% of the sample.

Recombination connected TRBV7-8 to TRBJ1-2; a tentative D match to TRBD1 spans 6 bases. Sequencing used naive CD8+ T cells sorted from blood. Read against the paper, the sample's cell subset or site label means: CD45RA+CCR7+. The source is a man aged 18 to 35 in good health. The CDR3 protein: CASSLGPSTQGQGGYTF. The DNA reads as follows: TGTGCCAGCAGCTTAGGCCCCTCCACACAGGGACAAGGTGGCTACACCTTC.